These T cell receptor beta chains were read from a single sample in a study of cytomegalovirus exposure and HLA in healthy donors. Libraries were prepared by immunoSEQ multiplex PCR; TCRdb keeps only in-frame clonotypes and omits some of them. The sample contains around 28,000 clones, just under 90% of which appear only once. Sequencing was performed on PBMCs. The receptors stem from a boy between 10 and 17 years old in good health and CMV-seronegative. The CDR3 runs from the conserved cysteine through the conserved F or W. The D gene is left open where the match is weak. For some rows the clone size is stated as once, few or many, or as a class when expanded; others skip it.

TRBJ2-2 TRBV27 - - TGTGCCAGCAGTTTTCAGCGGATCGGGGAGCTGTTTTTT CASSFQRIGELFF
TRBJ1-2 TRBV19 - - TGTGCCAGTACCTCGAGATCGGGTGGCTACACCTTC CASTSRSGGYTF
TRBJ2-7 TRBV5-4 - TRBD1 TGTGCCAGCAGCCGGGACAGGGGGGCCTACGAGCAGTACTTC CASSRDRGAYEQYF
TRBJ1-3 TRBV19 - TRBD1 TGTGCCAGTGCAAGGGGGCCTCACTCTGGAAACACCATATATTTT CASARGPHSGNTIYF
TRBJ1-2 TRBV19 - TRBD1 TGTGCCACCTCTATCCGGGACAGGGGCTCTGGCTACACCTTC CATSIRDRGSGYTF
TRBJ2-7 TRBV5-1 - TRBD2 TGCGCCAGCAGCTTACGGGGGGGACCCTACGAGCAGTACTTC CASSLRGGPYEQYF
TRBJ1-6 TRBV5-6 few - TGTGCCAGCAGCCCTTATCGCGGGCCCCTCCACTTT CASSPYRGPLHF
TRBJ2-3 TRBV30 - TRBD2 TGTGCCTGGAGCCCTAATAGCGGGGGGGCCGGGTTTGGGCAGTATTTT CAWSPNSGGAGFGQYF
TRBJ1-4 TRBV10-1 once TRBD1 TGCGCCAGCAGTGAGTTGACAGGGACGAGCAATGAAAAACTGTTTTTT CASSELTGTSNEKLFF
TRBJ2-7 TRBV6-5 few - TGTGCCAGCAGTTACACCGACAGTTACGAGCAGTACTTC CASSYTDSYEQYF
TRBJ2-5 TRBV9 few TRBD2 TGTGCCAGCAGCGCTACTAGCGGGGGGATCCAAGAGACCCAGTACTTC CASSATSGGIQETQYF
TRBJ2-5 TRBV11-2 - TRBD1 TGTGCCAGCAGCTCCGACAGGGCCCAAGAGACCCAGTACTTC CASSSDRAQETQYF
TRBJ2-3 TRBV11-2 - - TGTGCCAGCAGCTTAGCGGGCAGGGCAAGCACAGATACGCAGTATTTT CASSLAGRASTDTQYF
TRBJ1-1 TRBV6-1 few - TGTGCCACCTCCCTCGACAGACTGAACACTGAAGCTTTCTTT CATSLDRLNTEAFF
TRBJ1-2 TRBV7-9 - - TGTGCCAGCAGCGAAACAGGAGACCTCTATGGCTACACCTTC CASSETGDLYGYTF
TRBJ2-7 TRBV18 - - TGTGCCAGCTCACCATTCCAAGGGGCCTCCTACGAGCAGTACTTC CASSPFQGASYEQYF
TRBJ1-2 TRBV5-1 - - TGCGCCAGCAGCTGGGACGACAGGTTTAACTATGGCTACACCTTC CASSWDDRFNYGYTF
TRBJ2-1 TRBV2 - TRBD1 TGTGCCAGCAGTGAGATAAGCCTTCGATTAAGGGGGCGCATGGGCAATGAGCAGTTCTTC CASSEISLRLRGRMGNEQFF
TRBJ2-7 TRBV7-8 - - TGTGCCAGCAGCTTGGAGACAGGTGGATACGAGCAGTACTTC CASSLETGGYEQYF
TRBJ1-6 TRBV7-9 - TRBD1 TGTGCCAGCAGCCCTACCGACAGGGGTTCACCCCTCCACTTT CASSPTDRGSPLHF
TRBJ2-7 TRBV28 - - TGTGCCAGCAGTTTATTGGGCGGGGTTGCGTACGAGCAGTACTTC CASSLLGGVAYEQYF
TRBJ2-1 TRBV4-1 - TRBD2 TGCGCCAGCAGCCAAGCCCCGAATAGCGGGATAAGCAATGAGCAGTTCTTC CASSQAPNSGISNEQFF
TRBJ1-2 TRBV19 once TRBD1 TGTGCCAGTAGTATAGGACAGGGCCATGGCTACACCTTC CASSIGQGHGYTF
TRBJ2-4 TRBV2 once - TGTGCCAGCAGTGAAACGCGACAATGGAACATTCAGTACTTC CASSETRQWNIQYF
TRBJ1-4 TRBV7-2 - - TGTGCCAGCAGCTTTCCAGGCGCAACTAATGAAAAACTGTTTTTT CASSFPGATNEKLFF
TRBJ1-2 TRBV11-2 few TRBD1 TGTGCCAGCAGCTTAGCCGACAGGGGGTATGGCTACACCTTC CASSLADRGYGYTF
TRBJ2-7 TRBV19 - TRBD1 TGTGCCAGTAGTTCTCGGACAGGGGGCTCCTACGAGCAGTACTTC CASSSRTGGSYEQYF
TRBJ1-2 TRBV2 few - TGTGCCAGCAGTGAATGGGCCCTAAGAGTCTACACCTTC CASSEWALRVYTF
TRBJ2-7 TRBV9 - - TGTGCCAGCAGCGTAGACAGTTTTGCCTACGAGCAGTACTTC CASSVDSFAYEQYF
TRBJ1-1 TRBV12-5 - - TGTGCTAGTGGTTTGGGCCCCTGGGGCTCGGTCACTGAAGCTTTCTTT CASGLGPWGSVTEAFF
TRBJ2-3 TRBV28 - - TGTGCCAGCAGTCCCCGGAGTAGAGATACGCAGTATTTT CASSPRSRDTQYF
TRBJ1-6 TRBV19 - - TGTGCCAGTAGTGTGGACGGGGTGAATTCACCCCTCCACTTT CASSVDGVNSPLHF
TRBJ2-5 TRBV5-6 - TRBD2 TGTGCCAGCAGCTCTTACCGGCGGGGGGCAACCCCGCGGACCCAGTACTTC CASSSYRRGATPRTQYF
TRBJ2-7 TRBV6-5 - TRBD1 TGTGCCAGCAGTTACTCCGGGACAGGGGGCTTCTACGAGCAGTACTTC CASSYSGTGGFYEQYF
TRBJ2-7 TRBV27 - - TGTGCCAGCAGTTTTCAGGGATCCTACGAGCAGTACTTC CASSFQGSYEQYF
TRBJ1-2 TRBV28 - TRBD1 TGTGCCAGCAGTCCTCTGGACAGGGGCGCCTATGGCTACACCTTC CASSPLDRGAYGYTF
TRBJ2-1 TRBV2 - - TGTGCCAGCACTCGGTCCTACAATGAGCAGTTCTTC CASTRSYNEQFF